This T cell receptor (beta chain) was sequenced during a study of CD8 T cells in Susac syndrome. About the study: Over 5 sequenced Susac syndrome patients had clinically active disease, while about 8 were in remission.

Sequencing of TCR beta was performed on blood CD8+ and CD4+ T cells. Roughly 0.45 to 1 ug RNA was reverse transcribed with random hexamers. TCRdb re-derived calls from the immunoSEQ multiplex PCR reads in MiXCR, one entry per CDR3 protein. The data contain more than 150,000 distinct CDR3 sequences, around 93% of them seen just once; the ten biggest clones take up approximately 0.15%. The CDR3 has 15 amino acids. Looked up from germline, CDR1 is MGHRA and CDR2 is YSYEKL. V lost 1 base, J lost 7 bases, and 7 bases stayed unmatched. The chain is built from TRBV4-1 and TRBJ2-7; TRBD2 matches 10 bases. The clonotype originates from a human donor with Susac syndrome. Sequenced sample: CD8+ T cells from PBMCs. The CDR3 sequence: CASSQVLASGGEQYF. The CDR3 DNA follows: TGCGCCAGCAGCCAAGTGTTGGCTAGCGGGGGTGAGCAGTACTTC.